The 6 T cell receptor beta chains reported below all come from one sample, sequenced in a study of spatial heterogeneity in lung cancer (dated by TCRdb to between 2018 and 2021). Reading the label with the study, this specimen's time point is: sample taken at primary tumor resection. Whole RNA extracted from tumor and nontumor lung tissue, or from cryopreserved PBMC samples, was used for TCR sequencing without cell sorting. The library relied on 5' RACE. The data were produced on a NextSeq 500. TCRdb reanalyzed the raw reads on its own, using fastp at Q25 for trimming and MiXCR for clone calling, and kept in-frame beta chains. Rows merge per CDR3 protein into single entries with the most common DNA and genes. Here the sample has tens of thousands of distinct CDR3 sequences; roughly an eighth occur a single time. 55% to 70% of the sample is held by the ten biggest clonotypes. Sample: PBMCs, taken at surgery. The receptor set was obtained from a male donor with early-stage non-small cell lung cancer.

This rearrangement joins TRBV27 to TRBJ1-5, with TRBD1 identical over 9 bases. Germline-derived CDR1 and CDR2 are MNHEY and SMNVEV (reference sequence). This CDR3 region has 17 residues. The junction had 12 bases not matched to a gene; V was cut back by 2 bases and J by 7 bases. The CDR3 nucleotides read TGTGCCAGCAGTTTAATCCCAGGACAGGGGAGGAGACAGCCCCAGCATTTT. Its translation: CASSLIPGQGRRQPQHF.

This clonotype was counted a few times. The chain employs TRBV19 and TRBJ2-7, with 8 bases fitting TRBD1. CDR3 size: 13 residues. J lost 3 bases, V lost 7 bases, and 5 bases had no gene match. CDR1 is LNHDA, CDR2 SQIVND, per germline (reference sequence). As DNA, the CDR3 is TGTGCCAGTAACCCGGGACAGGACTACGAGCAGTACTTC. As protein: CASNPGQDYEQYF.

This clonotype was detected a few times. This rearrangement joins TRBV7-6 to TRBJ1-3; maybe TRBD1 (5 bases). Germline CDR1 is SGHVS and CDR2 is FNYEAQ. CDR3 length equals 16 residues. V lost 5 bases to trimming and J lost 0 bases, with 14 bases between them. The CDR3 DNA sequence: TGTGCCAGCAGCGGGGGACGGACTAACTCTGGAAACACCATATATTTT. Its translation is CASSGGRTNSGNTIYF.

Many counts were recorded for this clonotype. V and J are TRBV10-2 and TRBJ1-5, with 8 nucleotides matching TRBD1. Trimming took 0 bases from V and 1 from J; bases not matched to a gene: 11. This CDR3 is built from 19 residues. Germline V lookup: CDR1 WSHSY, CDR2 SAAADI. The CDR3 protein is CASSESGTGPESSNQPQHF. DNA for the CDR3: TGCGCCAGCAGTGAGTCCGGGACAGGTCCGGAGAGCAGCAATCAGCCCCAGCATTTT.

This clonotype has more than one count but fewer than ten. The chain is built from TRBV19 and TRBJ1-5, with D unclear. There are 13 residues in the CDR3. Germline assignment: CDR1 LNHDA and CDR2 SQIVND (reference sequence). With 8 bases removed from V and 0 bases from J, the gap between germline ends came to 8 bases. For the CDR3, the DNA is TGTGCCAGTGCGTTTAATAGCAATCAGCCCCAGCATTTT. Residues: CASAFNSNQPQHF.

This clonotype was counted a few times. V is TRBV14 and J is TRBJ2-1; unclear D gene. The CDR3 spans 10 residues. Deletions cut 10 bases from V and 5 bases from J, with 6 bases between. Germline-derived CDR1 and CDR2 are SGHDN and FVKESK. CDR3 in amino acids: CATGNNEQFF. For the CDR3, the DNA is TGTGCCACCGGTAACAATGAGCAGTTCTTC.